The clone carrying this TCR beta chain has just a few counts. Per the study methods: Reference gene primer amplification yielded estimated nucleated cell counts. Measured with immunoSEQ multiplex PCR; TCRdb has only the in-frame clones, and not every one. V and J calls and clone size are given by that table; D and trimming were obtained from the DNA. The table has approximately 62,000 clones, 85% to 90% seen once; the top ten hold over 1.2%. CDR1 is LGHDT and CDR2 is YNNKEL in the germline V gene (reference sequence). Trimming took 5 bases from V and 2 from J, leaving 16 bases between them. This CDR3 has 15 amino acids. The source of the sample is a study of blood T cell repertoires in COVID-19. The wider study: COVID-19 samples from acute and convalescent phases originated in the United States, Italy and Spain. T cells, B-cell-depleted T cells, or PBMCs supplied cDNA or gDNA.

The sequencing input was peripheral blood. J is TRBJ2-7 and V is TRBV3-1 (or the pseudogene TRBV3-2), with D possibly matching TRBD2 (6 bases). This clonotype was sampled from a man between 60 and 75 years old with acute or convalescent COVID-19. The chain's CDR3 is CASSSGKGGAYEQYF. The CDR3 region has the DNA TGTGCCAGCAGCTCAGGGAAGGGAGGAGCCTACGAGCAGTACTTC.